A single sample is the source of the 15 T cell receptor beta chains below, sequenced in a study of blood T cell repertoires in COVID-19. The method was immunoSEQ multiplex PCR; TCRdb's version includes in-frame clones alone and lacks a portion of them. The sample lists 200,000 to 300,000 clones; approximately 82% were seen once. The sample taken for sequencing was peripheral blood. The receptors were sampled from a man aged 25-40 years who had recovered from COVID-19.

The chain couples TRBV5-1 to TRBJ1-1, with 8 nucleotides matching TRBD1. The V segment lost 5 bases and the J segment 6 bases; nucleotides outside the gene matches: 15. CDR1 is SGHRS and CDR2 is YFSETQ in the germline V gene. This CDR3 is built from 16 residues. This CDR3 reads CASSPLTYRTGSEAFF. DNA of the CDR3: TGCGCCAGCAGTCCTTTGACTTACCGGACAGGGTCTGAAGCTTTCTTT.

V gene TRBV7-9 combines with J gene TRBJ1-2; D possibly corresponds to TRBD1 (6 bases). The germline V gene encodes CDR1 SEHNR and CDR2 FQNEAQ (reference sequence). The V gene lost 2 bases and the J gene lost 5 bases, with 15 bases spanning the gap. CDR3 length: 15 amino acids. DNA for the CDR3: TGTGCCAGCAGCTTATTCGACAGGCCGGGTTATGGCTACACCTTC. This translates into CASSLFDRPGYGYTF.

The chain employs TRBV11-1 and TRBJ2-7; 7 bases align to TRBD1. V lost 1 base to trimming and J lost 0 bases; unmatched junction nucleotides: 6. Looked up from germline, CDR1 is SGHAT and CDR2 is FQDESV (reference sequence). This CDR3 region has 16 residues. The DNA for the CDR3 is TGTGCCAGCAGCTTAGACCCGGACAGGAGCTCCTACGAGCAGTACTTC. Protein product: CASSLDPDRSSYEQYF.

The V gene is TRBV3-1 (or the pseudogene TRBV3-2), the J gene TRBJ2-1; 7 bases map to TRBD1. Germline values: CDR1 LGHDT, CDR2 YNNKEL (reference sequence). After removal of 8 bases from V and 0 bases from J, the junction contained 1 base not matched to a gene. The CDR3 is 13 residues long. CDR3 sequence reads: CASGDSSYNEQFF. In nucleotides, the CDR3 is TGTGCCAGCGGGGACAGCTCCTACAATGAGCAGTTCTTC.

The chain recombines TRBV9 with TRBJ1-3; TRBD1 matches at 7 bases. The CDR3 consists of 15 residues. Germline CDR1 is SGDLS and CDR2 is YYNGEE. J was trimmed by 4 bases and V by 4 bases; bases with no gene match: 8. The CDR3 DNA follows: TGTGCCAGCAGCAGACAGGGTTTTAGCGGAAACACCATATATTTT. Protein: CASSRQGFSGNTIYF.

The rearrangement uses TRBV19 and TRBJ2-7; TRBD2 aligns across 7 bases. Germline V gene sequence: CDR1 LNHDA, CDR2 SQIVND (reference sequence). The trim removed 3 bases at V and 3 bases at J, leaving 8 bases unmatched. The CDR3 runs to 15 residues. The CDR3 reads CASSIRREGGYEQYF. The CDR3 nucleotides read TGTGCCAGTAGTATCCGCAGGGAGGGCGGCTACGAGCAGTACTTC. Drawing the rest from reference TRBV19 and TRBJ2-7, the complete variable domain is DGGITQSPKYLFRKEGQNVTLSCEQNLNHDAMYWYRQDPGQGLRLIYYSQIVNDFQKGDIAEGYSVSREKKESFPLTVTSAQKNPTAFYLCASSIRREGGYEQYFGPGTRLTVT.

The chain is built from TRBV2 and TRBJ2-6, with TRBD1 as a possible D gene (5 bases). The CDR3 extends over 15 amino acids. Germline V lookup: CDR1 SNHLY, CDR2 FYNNEI. Trimming shortened V by 5 bases and J by 0 bases, and 8 bases separated the two germline ends. The CDR3 nucleotides read TGTGCCAGCAGTATACAGGTCTCTGGGGCCAACGTCCTGACTTTC. This encodes CASSIQVSGANVLTF.

The table lists this clone with a few counts. The chain links TRBV7-9 to TRBJ1-2; 8 positions match TRBD1. This CDR3 region has 16 residues. Germline V gene lookup returns CDR1 SEHNR and CDR2 FQNEAQ (reference sequence). The V and J ends lost 1 base and 6 bases, in that order; junction bases with no gene match: 10. CDR3 region: CASSLVGTGGIDGYTF. CDR3 coding DNA: TGTGCCAGCAGCTTAGTGGGAACAGGGGGAATTGATGGCTACACCTTC.

The rearrangement joins TRBV4-1 to TRBJ1-4; TRBD1 matches 9 bases. Losses at the gene ends were 5 bases for V and 7 bases for J; bases not matched to a gene: 5. The CDR3 covers 14 residues. Germline CDR1 reads MGHRA; CDR2 reads YSYEKL. DNA of the CDR3: TGCGCCAGCAGCACTTGGGACAGGGCTGAAAAACTGTTTTTT. This translates into CASSTWDRAEKLFF.

The chain uses TRBV10-2 and TRBJ1-1; D may be TRBD1 (5 bases). CDR3 length: 14 residues. Trimming took 6 bases from V and 1 from J, leaving 12 bases between them. Germline values: CDR1 WSHSY, CDR2 SAAADI. The DNA of the CDR3 is TGCGCCAGCAGCCGATCAGGGCCGAACACTGAAGCTTTCTTT. It yields the protein CASSRSGPNTEAFF.

The chain couples TRBV6-5 to TRBJ1-3; no reliable D call. The CDR3 runs 13 residues. Germline V gives CDR1 MNHEY, CDR2 SVGAGI. Between the trimmed V and J ends, which lost 7 bases and 1 base, there was a span of 8 bases. CDR3 bases: TGTGCCAGCACAGGCTCTTCTGGAAACACCATATATTTT. It specifies CASTGSSGNTIYF.

The chain joins TRBV27 to TRBJ2-3; 16 nucleotides line up with TRBD2. V was pared by 5 bases and J by 3 bases, with 14 bases of the junction left unmatched. Germline CDR1 reads MNHEY; CDR2 reads SMNVEV (reference sequence). This CDR3 is built from 20 residues. The CDR3 sequence is CASSTPWGTSGGARTDTQYF. Here the CDR3 DNA reads TGTGCCAGCAGTACACCATGGGGGACTAGCGGGGGGGCTAGGACAGATACGCAGTATTTT.

The chain joins TRBV6-5 to TRBJ1-1; 9 nucleotides match TRBD1. Trimming took 8 bases from V and 0 from J; bases not matched to a gene: 1. Germline CDR1 reads MNHEY; CDR2 reads SVGAGI. The CDR3 extends over 13 amino acids. The CDR3 nucleotides are TGTGCCAGCCGGACAGGGGTGAACACTGAAGCTTTCTTT. Protein product: CASRTGVNTEAFF.

J is TRBJ1-2 and V is TRBV19; D ambiguous. This CDR3 is built from 14 residues. Trimming removed 3 bases from V and 5 bases from J, with 13 bases in between. CDR1 is LNHDA and CDR2 is SQIVND in the germline V gene (reference sequence). CDR3: CASSIRTDRYGYTF. CDR3 DNA: TGTGCCAGTAGTATTCGAACAGACCGATATGGCTACACCTTC.

The chain joins TRBV7-6 to TRBJ2-7, with D hard to call. The germline gives CDR1 SGHVS, CDR2 FNYEAQ. Trimming removed 4 bases at V and 0 bases at J, with 10 bases between. This CDR3 has 14 residues. The CDR3 here is CASSSRGSSYEQYF. CDR3 bases: TGTGCCAGCAGCTCGAGAGGAAGCTCCTACGAGCAGTACTTC.